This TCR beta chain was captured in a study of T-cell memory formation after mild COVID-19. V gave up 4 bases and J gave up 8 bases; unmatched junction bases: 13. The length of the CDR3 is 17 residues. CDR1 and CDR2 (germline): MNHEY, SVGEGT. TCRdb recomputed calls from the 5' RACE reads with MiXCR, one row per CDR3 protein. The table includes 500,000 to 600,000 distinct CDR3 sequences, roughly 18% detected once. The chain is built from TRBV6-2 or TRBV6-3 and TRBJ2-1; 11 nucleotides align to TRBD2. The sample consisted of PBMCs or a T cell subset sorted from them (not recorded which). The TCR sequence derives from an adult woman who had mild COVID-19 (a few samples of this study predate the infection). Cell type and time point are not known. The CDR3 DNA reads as TGTGCCAGCAGTTCCGATCCGACTAGCGGGAAAAGTGATGAGCAGTTCTTC. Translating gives CASSSDPTSGKSDEQFF.